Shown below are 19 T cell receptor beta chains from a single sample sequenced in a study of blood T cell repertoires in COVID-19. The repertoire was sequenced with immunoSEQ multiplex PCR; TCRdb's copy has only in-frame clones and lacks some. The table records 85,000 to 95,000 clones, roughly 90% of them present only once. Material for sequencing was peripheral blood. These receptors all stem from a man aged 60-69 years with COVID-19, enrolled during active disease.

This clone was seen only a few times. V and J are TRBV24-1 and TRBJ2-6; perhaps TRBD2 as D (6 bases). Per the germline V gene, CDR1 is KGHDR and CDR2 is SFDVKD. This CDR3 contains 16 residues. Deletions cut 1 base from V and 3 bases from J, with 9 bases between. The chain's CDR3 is CATSDFGEDGANVLTF. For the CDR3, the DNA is TGTGCCACCAGTGATTTTGGGGAGGATGGGGCCAACGTCCTGACTTTC.

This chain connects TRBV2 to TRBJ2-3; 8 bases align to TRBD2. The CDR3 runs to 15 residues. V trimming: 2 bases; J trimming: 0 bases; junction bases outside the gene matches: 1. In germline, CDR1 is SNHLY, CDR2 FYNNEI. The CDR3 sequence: CASSELAGSTDTQYF. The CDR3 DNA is TGTGCCAGCAGTGAACTAGCGGGTAGCACAGATACGCAGTATTTT.

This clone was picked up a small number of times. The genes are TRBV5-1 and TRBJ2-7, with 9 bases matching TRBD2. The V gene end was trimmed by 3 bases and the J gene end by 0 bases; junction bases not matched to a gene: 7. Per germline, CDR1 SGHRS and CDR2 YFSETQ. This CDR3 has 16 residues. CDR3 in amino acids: CASSSLAGDSSYEQYF. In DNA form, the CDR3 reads TGCGCCAGCAGCTCCTTAGCGGGAGACAGCTCCTACGAGCAGTACTTC. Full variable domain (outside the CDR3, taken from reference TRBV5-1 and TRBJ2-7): KAGVTQTPRYLIKTRGQQVTLSCSPISGHRSVSWYQQTPGQGLQFLFEYFSETQRNKGNFPGRFSGRQFSNSRSEMNVSTLELGDSALYLCASSSLAGDSSYEQYFGPGTRLTVT.

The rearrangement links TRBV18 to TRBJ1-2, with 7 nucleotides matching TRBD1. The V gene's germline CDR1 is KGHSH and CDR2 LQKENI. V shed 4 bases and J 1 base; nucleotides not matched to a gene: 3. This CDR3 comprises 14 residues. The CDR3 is CASSLQGGNYGYTF. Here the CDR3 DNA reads TGTGCCAGCTCACTGCAGGGGGGTAACTATGGCTACACCTTC.

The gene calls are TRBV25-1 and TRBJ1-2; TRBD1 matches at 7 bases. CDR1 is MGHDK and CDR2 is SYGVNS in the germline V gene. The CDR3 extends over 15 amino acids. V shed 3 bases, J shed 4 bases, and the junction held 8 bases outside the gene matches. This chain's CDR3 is CASSDPGTVGYGYTF. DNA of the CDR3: TGTGCCAGCAGTGATCCCGGGACAGTTGGCTATGGCTACACCTTC.

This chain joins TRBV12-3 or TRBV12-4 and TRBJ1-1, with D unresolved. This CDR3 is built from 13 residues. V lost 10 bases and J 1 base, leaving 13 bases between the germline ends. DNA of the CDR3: TGTGCCACCCACATTACAGCGAACACTGAAGCTTTCTTT. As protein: CATHITANTEAFF.

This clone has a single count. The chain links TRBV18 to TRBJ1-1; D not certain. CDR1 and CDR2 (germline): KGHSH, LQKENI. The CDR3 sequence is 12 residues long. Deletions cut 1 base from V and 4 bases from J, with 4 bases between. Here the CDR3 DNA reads TGTGCCAGCTCACCACGCGCCACTGAAGCTTTCTTT. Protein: CASSPRATEAFF.

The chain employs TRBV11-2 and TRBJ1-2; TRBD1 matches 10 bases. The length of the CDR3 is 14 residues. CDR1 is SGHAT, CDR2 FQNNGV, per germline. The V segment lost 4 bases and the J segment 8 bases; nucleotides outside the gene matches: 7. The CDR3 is CASSYGQGDFGYTF. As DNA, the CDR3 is TGTGCCAGCAGCTACGGACAGGGGGATTTCGGCTACACCTTC.

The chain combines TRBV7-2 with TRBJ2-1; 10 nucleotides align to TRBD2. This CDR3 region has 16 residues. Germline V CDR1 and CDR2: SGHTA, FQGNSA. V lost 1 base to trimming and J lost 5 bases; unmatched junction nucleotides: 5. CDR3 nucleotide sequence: TGTGCCAGCAGCTTAGATCCCCTAGCGGGAGACAATGAGCAGTTCTTC. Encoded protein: CASSLDPLAGDNEQFF.

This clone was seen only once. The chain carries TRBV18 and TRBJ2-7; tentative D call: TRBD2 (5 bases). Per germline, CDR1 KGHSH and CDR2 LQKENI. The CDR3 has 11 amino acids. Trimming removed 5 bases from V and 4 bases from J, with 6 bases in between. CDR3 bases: TGTGCCAGCTCAACGGGGTACGAGCAGTACTTC. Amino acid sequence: CASSTGYEQYF.

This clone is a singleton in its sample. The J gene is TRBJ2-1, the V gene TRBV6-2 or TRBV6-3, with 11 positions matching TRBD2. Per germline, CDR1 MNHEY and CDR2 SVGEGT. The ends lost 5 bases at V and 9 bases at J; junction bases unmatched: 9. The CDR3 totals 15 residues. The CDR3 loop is CASSPHSGRAIEQFF. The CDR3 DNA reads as TGTGCCAGCAGTCCACATAGCGGGAGGGCCATTGAGCAGTTCTTC.

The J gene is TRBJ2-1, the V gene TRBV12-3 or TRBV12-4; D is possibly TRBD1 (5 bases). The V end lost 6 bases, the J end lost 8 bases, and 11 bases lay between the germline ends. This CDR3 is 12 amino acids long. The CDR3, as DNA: TGTGCCAGCAGCTTAACAGGAGATGAGCAGTTCTTC. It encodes CASSLTGDEQFF.

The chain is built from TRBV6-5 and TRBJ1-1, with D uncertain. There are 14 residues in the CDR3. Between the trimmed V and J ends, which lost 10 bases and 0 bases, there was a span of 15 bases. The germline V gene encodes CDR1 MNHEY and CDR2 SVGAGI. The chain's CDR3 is CAILGPYMNTEAFF. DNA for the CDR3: TGTGCCATTCTGGGCCCGTACATGAACACTGAAGCTTTCTTT.

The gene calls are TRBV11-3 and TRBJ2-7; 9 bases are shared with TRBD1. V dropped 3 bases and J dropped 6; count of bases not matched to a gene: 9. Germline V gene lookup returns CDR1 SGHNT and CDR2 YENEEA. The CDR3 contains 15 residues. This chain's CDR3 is CASSFTPGQGGEQYF. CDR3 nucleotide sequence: TGTGCCAGCAGCTTCACACCGGGACAGGGAGGCGAGCAGTACTTC.

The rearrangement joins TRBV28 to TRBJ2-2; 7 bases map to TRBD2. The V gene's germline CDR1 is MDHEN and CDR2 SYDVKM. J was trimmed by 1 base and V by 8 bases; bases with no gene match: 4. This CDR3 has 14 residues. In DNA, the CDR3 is TGTGCCAGCTTTCTAGCGGAGAACACCGGGGAGCTGTTTTTT. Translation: CASFLAENTGELFF.

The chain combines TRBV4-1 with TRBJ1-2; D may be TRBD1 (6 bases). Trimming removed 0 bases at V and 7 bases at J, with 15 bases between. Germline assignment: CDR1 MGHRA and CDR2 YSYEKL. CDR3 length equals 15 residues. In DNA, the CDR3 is TGCGCCAGCAGCCAAGATGGATCAGGGGTCCGTGGCTACACCTTC. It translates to CASSQDGSGVRGYTF.

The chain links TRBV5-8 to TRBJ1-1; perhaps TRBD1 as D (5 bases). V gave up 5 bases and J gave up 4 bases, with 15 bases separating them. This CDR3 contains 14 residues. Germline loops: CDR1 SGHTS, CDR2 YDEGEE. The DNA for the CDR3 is TGTGCCAGCAGGGAGAGGGGAGGCGGCACTGAAGCTTTCTTT. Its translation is CASRERGGGTEAFF.

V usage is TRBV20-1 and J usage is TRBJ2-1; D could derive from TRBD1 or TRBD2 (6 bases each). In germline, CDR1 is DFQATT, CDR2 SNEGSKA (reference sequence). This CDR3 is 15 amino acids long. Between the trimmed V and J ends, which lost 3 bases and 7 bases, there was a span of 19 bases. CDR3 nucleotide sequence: TGCAGTGCTAGTGGAGGGGGAGTGGGGTTTAATGAGCAGTTCTTC. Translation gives CSASGGGVGFNEQFF.

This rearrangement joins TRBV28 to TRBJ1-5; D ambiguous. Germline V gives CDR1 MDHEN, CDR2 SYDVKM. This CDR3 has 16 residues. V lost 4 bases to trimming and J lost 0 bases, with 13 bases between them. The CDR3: CASSSNRFYSNQPQHF. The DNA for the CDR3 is TGTGCCAGCAGTTCTAACCGATTTTATAGCAATCAGCCCCAGCATTTT. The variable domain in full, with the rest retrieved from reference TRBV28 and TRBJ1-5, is DVKVTQSSRYLVKRTGEKVFLECVQDMDHENMFWYRQDPGLGLRLIYFSYDVKMKEKGDIPEGYSVSREKKERFSLILESASTNQTSMYLCASSSNRFYSNQPQHFGDGTRLSIL.